These 22 T cell receptor beta chains came from one sample sequenced in a study of cytomegalovirus exposure and HLA in healthy donors (dated by TCRdb to 2015 to 2018). The library was built by means of the immunoSEQ multiplex PCR assay. A mixture of 60 forward primers for TCR Vbeta segments and 13 reverse primers for TCR Jbeta segments was used in the multiplex PCR. The table was pulled from immuneACCESS by TCRdb, which kept in-frame rearrangements only. Such tables lose some clones; where checked, under half of the loss comes from unresolved V genes, and the rest has no known cause. The sample table shows 100,000 to 150,000 clones, and about 76% are seen once. The biggest ten clones account for 13% of the sample. The sample consisted of PBMCs. Receptors were obtained from a woman aged 55-70 years in good health and CMV-seropositive.

The chain joins TRBV6-5 to TRBJ1-3; 7 nucleotides line up with TRBD1. This CDR3 is built from 14 residues. CDR1 is MNHEY, CDR2 SVGAGI, per germline. The V gene end was trimmed by 5 bases and the J gene end by 2 bases; junction bases not matched to a gene: 3. CDR3 sequence: CASSEDRAGNTIYF. The CDR3 bases are TGTGCCAGCAGTGAAGACAGGGCTGGAAACACCATATATTTT.

V usage is TRBV4-3 and J usage is TRBJ2-6; D is possibly TRBD1 (6 bases). The V gene's germline CDR1 is LGHNA and CDR2 YSLEER. The CDR3 has 18 residues. V was cut by 2 bases and J by 0 bases, with 14 bases left in between. In nucleotides, the CDR3 is TGCGCCAGCAGCCAAATTTCGGGACAAGTCTCTGGGGCCAACGTCCTGACTTTC. Translation: CASSQISGQVSGANVLTF.

The chain joins TRBV2 to TRBJ2-1; 8 nucleotides match TRBD1. The ends lost 6 bases at V and 6 bases at J; junction bases unmatched: 10. CDR1 and CDR2 (germline): SNHLY, FYNNEI. The CDR3 runs to 15 residues. CDR3 loop: CASSLTGGKLNEQFF. CDR3 nucleotides: TGTGCCAGCAGCCTCACAGGGGGAAAGCTCAATGAGCAGTTCTTC.

The chain joins TRBV7-2 to TRBJ2-5; 10 positions agree with TRBD2. The CDR3 length is 15 residues. V lost 4 bases to trimming and J lost 5 bases; unmatched junction nucleotides: 7. Germline CDR1 SGHTA, CDR2 FQGNSA. The CDR3 loop reads CASSSKAGGPETQYF. The CDR3 nucleotides are TGTGCCAGCAGCTCCAAAGCGGGGGGGCCGGAGACCCAGTACTTC. Full variable domain (rest looked up from reference TRBV7-2 and TRBJ2-5): GAGVSQSPSNKVTEKGKDVELRCDPISGHTALYWYRQSLGQGLEFLIYFQGNSAPDKSGLPSDRFSAERTGGSVSTLTIQRTQQEDSAVYLCASSSKAGGPETQYFGPGTRLLVL.

The chain employs TRBV6-5 and TRBJ1-2; 9 bases match TRBD1. The CDR3 spans 12 residues. The trim removed 10 bases at V and 6 bases at J, leaving 6 bases unmatched. Germline assignment: CDR1 MNHEY and CDR2 SVGAGI. The CDR3 region is CATSGQGNGYTF. The DNA of the CDR3 is TGTGCCACCTCAGGACAGGGGAATGGCTACACCTTC.

The rearrangement links TRBV10-3 to TRBJ1-2; the match to TRBD1 covers 7 bases. V was clipped by 2 bases and J by 3 bases; unmatched bases: 0. This CDR3 spans 13 amino acids. Germline V gene lookup returns CDR1 ENHRY and CDR2 SYGVKD. The CDR3 region has the DNA TGTGCCATCAGTGAGGGACAGGACTATGGCTACACCTTC. Protein: CAISEGQDYGYTF.

The rearrangement uses TRBV6-5 and TRBJ2-7, with 10 bases matching TRBD1. Germline V lookup: CDR1 MNHEY, CDR2 SVGAGI. This CDR3 has 15 residues. With V trimmed by 6 bases and J by 3 bases, 8 bases remained unmatched. The CDR3 region has the DNA TGTGCCAGCAGCCTGCGTCGGGACAGGGGCTACGAGCAGTACTTC. It specifies CASSLRRDRGYEQYF.

The chain links TRBV29-1 to TRBJ2-4; TRBD1 aligns across 9 bases. Germline CDR1 SQVTM, CDR2 ANQGSEA. With V trimmed by 4 bases and J by 1 base, 14 bases remained unmatched. The CDR3 contains 18 residues. CDR3 amino acids: CSVGRIRRDRVAKNIQYF. Written as DNA, the CDR3 is TGCAGCGTTGGCCGAATAAGGCGGGACAGGGTTGCCAAAAACATTCAGTACTTC.

Remarks on this clone: Other DNA sequences in this specimen translate into the identical CDR3. This chain connects TRBV7-9 to TRBJ1-1; 12 bases line up with TRBD1. The ends lost 4 bases at V and 0 bases at J; junction bases unmatched: 9. The CDR3 runs 18 residues. Germline CDR1 reads SEHNR; CDR2 reads FQNEAQ (reference sequence). The CDR3 loop is CASSSQAGDRGLNTEAFF. The CDR3, as DNA: TGTGCCAGCAGCTCTCAGGCAGGGGACAGGGGGCTGAACACTGAAGCTTTCTTT.

The J gene is TRBJ2-7, the V gene TRBV7-9; no clear D. Germline CDR1 and CDR2: SEHNR and FQNEAQ (reference sequence). The V end was cut by 4 bases, the J end by 1 base, with 5 bases between. The CDR3 extends over 12 amino acids. CDR3 residues: CASSSISYEQYF. For the CDR3, the DNA is TGTGCCAGCAGCTCTATTTCCTACGAGCAGTACTTC.

This chain uses TRBV27 with TRBJ2-2, with TRBD1 identical over 9 bases. The germline CDR1 and CDR2 sequences are MNHEY and SMNVEV (reference sequence). J lost 7 bases, V lost 8 bases, and 14 bases had no gene match. The CDR3 contains 16 residues. The CDR3 bases are TGTGCCAGCTTCCCCCTGACAGGGGGTCAAGGCGGGGAGCTGTTTTTT. Translation: CASFPLTGGQGGELFF.

The chain has TRBV18 and TRBJ2-3; unclear D gene. The CDR3 is made up of 14 amino acids. Deletions cut 1 base from V and 4 bases from J, with 9 bases between. Germline V gene sequence: CDR1 KGHSH, CDR2 LQKENI. CDR3 nucleotides: TGTGCCAGCTCACCACGAAGTTACTCAGATACGCAGTATTTT. Protein sequence: CASSPRSYSDTQYF. Full variable domain (missing parts from reference TRBV18 and TRBJ2-3): NAGVMQNPRHLVRRRGQEARLRCSPMKGHSHVYWYRQLPEEGLKFMVYLQKENIIDESGMPKERFSAEFPKEGPSILRIQQVVRGDSAAYFCASSPRSYSDTQYFGPGTRLTVL.

The rearrangement links TRBV6-5 to TRBJ2-1; tentatively, D is TRBD2 (5 bases). Germline CDR1 is MNHEY and CDR2 is SVGAGI. There are 13 residues in the CDR3. V lost 5 bases, J lost 8 bases, and 13 bases lay in between. The CDR3 DNA is TGTGCCAGCAGTGAAGCGAGGGCCCATGAGCAGTTCTTC. This sequence encodes CASSEARAHEQFF.

The CDR3 region has the DNA TGTGCCTGGAGCGTAGACTCTGGAAACACCATATATTTT. Translation gives CAWSVDSGNTIYF. The J gene is TRBJ1-3, the V gene TRBV30, with D unresolved. The CDR3 covers 13 residues. Trimming pared 3 bases from V and 0 bases from J, leaving 6 bases between. Germline CDR1 and CDR2: GTSNPN and SVGIG (reference sequence).

This clone was found a few times. The J gene is TRBJ2-7, the V gene TRBV2; TRBD1 is a possible D gene (5 bases). The V gene lost 1 base and the J gene lost 0 bases, with 7 bases spanning the gap. This CDR3 comprises 14 residues. The germline V gene has CDR1 SNHLY and CDR2 FYNNEI. CDR3 sequence: CASSEDRGSYEQYF. Written as DNA, the CDR3 is TGTGCCAGCAGTGAAGATAGGGGCTCCTACGAGCAGTACTTC.

The rearrangement uses TRBV5-6 and TRBJ1-2, with TRBD1 matching 7 bases. The V gene end was trimmed by 5 bases and the J gene end by 0 bases; junction bases not matched to a gene: 10. Looked up from germline, CDR1 is SGHDT and CDR2 is YYEEEE. The CDR3 covers 16 residues. The CDR3 DNA sequence: TGTGCCAGCAGGTTGAGGGCGGGACAGTCTAACTATGGCTACACCTTC. Its protein product is CASRLRAGQSNYGYTF.

This chain links TRBV7-6 with TRBJ2-5, with D tentatively TRBD2 (6 bases). CDR1 is SGHVS and CDR2 is FNYEAQ in the germline V gene. The CDR3 loop spans 13 amino acids. Trimming left V 5 bases short and J 2 bases short, with 9 bases between. Written as DNA, the CDR3 is TGTGCCAGCAGCGGGGCGGGGCAAGAGACCCAGTACTTC. Amino acid sequence: CASSGAGQETQYF.

The chain joins TRBV30 to TRBJ1-1; D is uncertain. The V gene lost 2 bases and the J gene lost 0 bases, with 13 bases spanning the gap. CDR1 GTSNPN and CDR2 SVGIG come from the germline V gene (reference sequence). This CDR3 has 15 amino acids. The CDR3, as DNA: TGTGCCTGGAGTAACACAGAAACCATGAACACTGAAGCTTTCTTT. Amino acids: CAWSNTETMNTEAFF. Supplemented by reference TRBV30 and TRBJ1-1, the full variable domain reads SQTIHQWPATLVQPVGSPLSLECTVEGTSNPNLYWYRQAAGRGLQLLFYSVGIGQISSEVPQNLSASRPQDRQFILSSKKLLLSDSGFYLCAWSNTETMNTEAFFGQGTRLTVV.

The chain employs TRBV5-7 and TRBJ2-3; D perhaps matches TRBD2 (5 bases). TRBV5-7 is designated an ORF whose function remains uncertain. The length of the CDR3 is 14 residues. Trimming shortened V by 8 bases and J by 0 bases, and 13 bases separated the two germline ends. CDR3 nucleotide sequence: TGTGCCAGTGGACGGACGGGAAGCACAGATACGCAGTATTTT. Protein: CASGRTGSTDTQYF.

The chain links TRBV9 to TRBJ2-1; 11 bases fit TRBD2. The germline V gene encodes CDR1 SGDLS and CDR2 YYNGEE. Trimming took 5 bases from V and 4 from J; bases not matched to a gene: 2. CDR3 length: 14 residues. The CDR3 loop is CASSTSGGYNEQFF. The CDR3, as DNA: TGTGCCAGCAGTACTAGCGGGGGTTACAATGAGCAGTTCTTC.

This clone was found a few times. The V and J genes are TRBV4-2 and TRBJ2-7; a possible D gene is TRBD2 (5 bases). This CDR3 is 14 amino acids long. The V end was cut by 0 bases, the J end by 3 bases, with 9 bases between. In germline, CDR1 is LGHNA, CDR2 YNFKEQ. The CDR3 DNA reads TGTGCCAGCAGCCAAGACCCGGGGATCTACGAGCAGTACTTC. The encoded protein is CASSQDPGIYEQYF.

The chain combines TRBV4-1 with TRBJ1-2, with D perhaps matching TRBD1 (5 bases). V lost 4 bases and J 8 bases, leaving 20 bases between the germline ends. CDR3 length equals 15 residues. CDR1 MGHRA and CDR2 YSYEKL come from the germline V gene. The CDR3 DNA is TGCGCCAGCAGCCCGCGGGGGGGGAGGGCGGACGGCTACACCTTC. Amino acid sequence: CASSPRGGRADGYTF.